These T cell receptor beta chains were read from a single sample in a study of cytomegalovirus exposure and HLA in healthy donors. Here immunoSEQ multiplex PCR was the method, and the copy in TCRdb shows in-frame clones only, minus some. The sample yields under 200,000 clones, about four fifths seen once. Material for sequencing was PBMCs. The receptor source for this set is a woman younger than 45 in good health and CMV-seropositive. Both conserved end residues are part of each CDR3. The D gene is left open where the match is weak. Not all rows give a size; the values are once, few, many and, for expanded clones, a class.

j_gene	abundance	d_gene	v_gene	CDR3aa	CDR3nt
TRBJ1-1	NA	NA	TRBV5-8	CASSFWGRGNTEAFF	TGTGCCAGCAGCTTTTGGGGAAGGGGGAACACTGAAGCTTTCTTT
TRBJ2-2	NA	NA	TRBV5-1	CASSLASGVGTGELFF	TGCGCCAGCAGCTTGGCCTCAGGGGTCGGCACCGGGGAGCTGTTTTTT
TRBJ1-3	NA	NA	TRBV6-1	CASSEAGPGNTIYF	TGTGCCAGCAGTGAGGCAGGTCCTGGAAACACCATATATTTT
TRBJ2-1	NA	NA	TRBV5-8	CASTPREFYNEQFF	TGTGCCAGCACCCCTAGAGAGTTCTACAATGAGCAGTTCTTC
TRBJ1-2	NA	TRBD1	TRBV7-2	CASSPNDDRVHGYTF	TGTGCCAGCAGCCCCAACGACGACAGGGTACATGGCTACACCTTC
TRBJ1-1	NA	TRBD1	TRBV19	CATRDRGNTEAFF	TGTGCCACCCGGGACAGGGGGAACACTGAAGCTTTCTTT
TRBJ1-1	few	NA	TRBV5-8	CASSFMSRGTEAFF	TGTGCCAGCAGCTTCATGAGTAGGGGTACTGAAGCTTTCTTT
TRBJ1-2	NA	NA	TRBV7-8	CASSQPRLGYTF	TGTGCCAGCAGCCAGCCGAGACTAGGCTACACCTTC
TRBJ2-1	NA	TRBD1	TRBV7-3	CASRPSGDRGGNEQFF	TGTGCCAGCAGGCCTTCAGGGGACAGGGGTGGAAATGAGCAGTTCTTC
TRBJ2-5	NA	NA	TRBV19	CASSPVSAQETQYF	TGTGCCAGTAGCCCTGTAAGCGCTCAAGAGACCCAGTACTTC
TRBJ1-1	NA	NA	TRBV6-5	CASSFGQMNTEAFF	TGTGCCAGCAGTTTCGGACAGATGAACACTGAAGCTTTCTTT